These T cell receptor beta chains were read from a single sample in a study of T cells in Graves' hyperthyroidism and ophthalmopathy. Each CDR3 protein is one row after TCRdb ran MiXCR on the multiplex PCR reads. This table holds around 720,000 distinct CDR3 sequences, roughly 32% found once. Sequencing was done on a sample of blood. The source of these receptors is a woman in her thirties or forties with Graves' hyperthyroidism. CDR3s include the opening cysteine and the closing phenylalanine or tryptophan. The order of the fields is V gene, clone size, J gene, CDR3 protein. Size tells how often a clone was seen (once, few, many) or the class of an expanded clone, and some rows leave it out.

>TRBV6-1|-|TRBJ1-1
CASSPQIEAFF
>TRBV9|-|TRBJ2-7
CASSPSGFVDEQYF
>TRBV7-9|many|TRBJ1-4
CASGYEKLFF
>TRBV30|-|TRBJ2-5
CACGRLGETQYF
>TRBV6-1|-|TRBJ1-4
CASSLRATANEKLFF
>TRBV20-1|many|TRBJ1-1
CSATDRGSDTEAFF
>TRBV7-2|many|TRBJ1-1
CASSSPTRAFF
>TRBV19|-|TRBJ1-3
CASSLGTDFWNTIYF
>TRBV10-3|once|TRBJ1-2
CAISEGTPDNYGYTF
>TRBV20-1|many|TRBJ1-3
CSARDMVSGNTIYF
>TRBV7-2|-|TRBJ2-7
CASSLESGRGYEQYF
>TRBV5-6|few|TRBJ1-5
CASSFFPNTTVQPQHF
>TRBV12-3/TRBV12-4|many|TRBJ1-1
CASSPGGNEAFF
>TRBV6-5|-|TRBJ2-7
CASSYLFGQRTYEQYF
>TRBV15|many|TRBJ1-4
CATSRDISANEKLFF
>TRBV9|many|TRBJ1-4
CASSANTEKLFF
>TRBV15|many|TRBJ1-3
CATSRGDRVTLSGNTIYF
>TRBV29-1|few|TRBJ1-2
CSVGDLDGYTF
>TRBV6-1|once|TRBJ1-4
CASSSRPPGGPTNEKLFF
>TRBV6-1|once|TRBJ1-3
CASSSGQATSSGNTIYF
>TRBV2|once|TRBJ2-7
CASSRDPVEQYF
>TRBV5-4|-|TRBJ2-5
CASSSLGGAETQYF
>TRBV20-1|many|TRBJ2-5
CNARDDGTGGRRETQYF
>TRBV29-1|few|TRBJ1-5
CSVGSGVAQTQHF
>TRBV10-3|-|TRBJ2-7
CAIRASNRGREQYF
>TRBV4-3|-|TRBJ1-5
CASSQGNQPRHF
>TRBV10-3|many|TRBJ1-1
CAISEPYGGTEAFF
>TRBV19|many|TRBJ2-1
CASSKAGGYNEQFF
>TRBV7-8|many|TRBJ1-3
CASSRPGTGNTIYF
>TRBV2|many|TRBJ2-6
CASSLAHQGTGPGANVLTF
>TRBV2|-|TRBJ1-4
CATGGGPGEKLFF
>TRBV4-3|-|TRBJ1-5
CASSQEWDGVNQPQHF
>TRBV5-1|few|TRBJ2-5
CASSLWDREETQYF
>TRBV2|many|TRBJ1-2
CASSPQTLYYGYTF
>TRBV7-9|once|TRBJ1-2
CASSLNGGQNYGYTF
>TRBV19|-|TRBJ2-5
CASSAIWGETQYF
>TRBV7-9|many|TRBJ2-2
CASSPVANTGELFF
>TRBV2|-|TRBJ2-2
CASNAGGRIAGELFF
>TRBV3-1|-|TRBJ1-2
CAGYRVGYTF
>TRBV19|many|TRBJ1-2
CASRNRGPEGYTF
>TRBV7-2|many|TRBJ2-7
CASSLARDSSYEQYF
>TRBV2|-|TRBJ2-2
CASTGLNTGELFF
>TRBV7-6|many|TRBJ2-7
CASRSTPLSYEQYF